The clone carrying this T cell receptor beta chain was seen at least ten times. CDR3 regions were amplified by Arm-PCR using iRepertoire HTBI primers to build TCR beta libraries. TCRdb independently ran MiXCR on the multiplex PCR reads; one entry per CDR3 protein. The repertoire holds some 240,000 distinct CDR3 sequences, with approximately 18% as singletons. This sample stems from a study of regulatory T cells in long-lasting Graves disease. Overall study: Graves' patients, diagnosed recently, had received antithyroid drugs under 3 months.

Regarding time point: newly diagnosed GD, antithyroid drugs for less than 3 months. Generation of the TCR library employed RNA extracted from PBMCs. Blood from the periphery, about 9.2 milliliters in all, was drawn into EDTA tubes. V lost 9 bases and J 5 bases, leaving 8 bases between the germline ends. The CDR3 consists of 11 residues. Germline V lookup: CDR1 KGHDR, CDR2 SFDVKD. This sample was shared with a second study, whose subject was T cells in Graves' hyperthyroidism and ophthalmopathy. That source adds: In the analysis, a 13 V-J model separated ophthalmopathy from stable hyperthyroidism.

This material consisted of peripheral blood mononuclear cells (PBMCs), taken at new diagnosis, from a patient treated with antithyroid drugs. The V gene is TRBV24-1, the J gene TRBJ2-3; D is possibly TRBD2 (5 bases). This TCR came from a woman aged 25 to 39 with Graves disease. The CDR3 region is CATRRGDTQYF. In nucleotides, the CDR3 is TGTGCCACCCGTCGGGGAGATACGCAGTATTTT.